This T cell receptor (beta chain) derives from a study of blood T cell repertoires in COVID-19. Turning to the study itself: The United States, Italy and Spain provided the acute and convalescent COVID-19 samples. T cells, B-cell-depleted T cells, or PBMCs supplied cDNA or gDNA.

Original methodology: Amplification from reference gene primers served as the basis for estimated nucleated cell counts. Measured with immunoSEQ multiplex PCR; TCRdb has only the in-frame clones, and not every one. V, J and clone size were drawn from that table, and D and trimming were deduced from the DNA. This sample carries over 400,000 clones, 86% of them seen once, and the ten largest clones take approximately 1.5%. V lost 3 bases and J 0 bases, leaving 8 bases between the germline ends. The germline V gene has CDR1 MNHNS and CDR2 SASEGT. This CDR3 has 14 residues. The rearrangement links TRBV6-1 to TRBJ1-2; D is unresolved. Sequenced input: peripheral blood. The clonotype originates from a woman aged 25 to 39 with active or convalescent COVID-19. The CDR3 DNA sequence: TGTGCCAGCAGTGAGAGAGCAACTAACTATGGCTACACCTTC. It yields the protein CASSERATNYGYTF.